A selection of T cell receptor beta chains follows, all from one sample in a study of metastatic and nonmetastatic thyroid tumors. With MiXCR, TCRdb reprocessed the PCR reads. The sample has 15,000 to 18,000 clones; 23% are singletons. The sequencing input was tumor tissue. The receptors derive from a female donor with papillary thyroid cancer or a benign thyroid nodule (not recorded which). Some clones in this sample may be carry-over from other donors' samples. The CDR3 runs from the conserved cysteine through the conserved F or W. D genes are given only for firm matches. Size is stated for part of the rows, as once, few or many counts, or as a class when the clone is expanded.

>TRBV20-1|.|TRBJ2-7|.
CSARDRTSYEQYF
TGCAGTGCTAGAGATCGGACATCCTACGAGCAGTACTTC
>TRBV28|.|TRBJ2-7|few
CATAPGPAYEQYF
TGTGCCACCGCGCCGGGACCCGCCTACGAGCAGTACTTC
>TRBV11-3|.|TRBJ2-3|many
CASSSSHATTDTQYF
TGTGCCAGCAGCTCATCCCATGCGACCACAGATACGCAGTATTTT
>TRBV9|TRBD1|TRBJ1-1|many
CASSVDPGGNTEAFF
TGTGCCAGCAGCGTAGATCCAGGGGGCAACACTGAAGCTTTCTTT
>TRBV30|TRBD2|TRBJ2-1|many
CAWSVQRGEQFF
TGTGCCTGGAGTGTACAGCGGGGTGAGCAGTTCTTC
>TRBV27|TRBD2|TRBJ2-5|.
CASSLSSRLAGGETQYF
TGTGCCAGCAGTTTAAGCTCACGACTAGCGGGAGGGGAGACCCAGTACTTC
>TRBV5-1|.|TRBJ1-1|few
CASLKNLNTEAFF
TGCGCCAGCCTTAAGAACCTGAACACTGAAGCTTTCTTT
>TRBV7-7|.|TRBJ2-5|many
CASSFSGGETQYF
TGTGCTAGCAGCTTTTCGGGTGGAGAGACCCAGTACTTC
>TRBV19|.|TRBJ2-7|many
CASSPPVGRGRIYEQYF
TGTGCCAGTAGCCCTCCCGTGGGAAGGGGAAGAATCTACGAGCAGTACTTC
>TRBV19|.|TRBJ1-4|medium-sized
CASSKAGENEKLFF
TGTGCCAGTAGTAAGGCAGGGGAGAATGAAAAACTGTTTTTT
>TRBV24-1|.|TRBJ2-1|many
CAMHHEQFF
TGTGCCATGCACCATGAGCAGTTCTTC
>TRBV19|.|TRBJ2-6|.
CASRYPGSGANVLTF
TGTGCCAGTAGGTATCCAGGTTCTGGGGCCAACGTCCTGACTTTC
>TRBV6-1|TRBD1|TRBJ1-1|.
CASSLDRDITAFF
TGTGCCAGCAGTCTAGACAGGGACATTACGGCTTTCTTT
>TRBV7-2|TRBD1|TRBJ1-1|many
CASSLVRDSYRGMNTEAFF
TGTGCCAGCAGCTTAGTACGGGACAGCTACAGAGGGATGAACACTGAAGCTTTCTTT
>TRBV6-1|.|TRBJ1-2|many
CASSRGPGGYGYTF
TGTGCCAGCAGTCGGGGACCGGGCGGCTATGGCTACACCTTC
>TRBV30|.|TRBJ1-2|medium-sized
CAWSRIVANYGYTF
TGTGCCTGGAGTAGGATTGTAGCTAACTATGGCTACACCTTC
>TRBV5-4|.|TRBJ2-5|many
CASSGGVRETQYF
TGTGCCAGCAGCGGAGGGGTGAGAGAGACCCAGTACTTC
>TRBV5-1|TRBD2|TRBJ2-5|many
CASSTGGGLQETQYF
TGCGCCAGCAGCACGGGGGGGGGCCTCCAAGAGACCCAGTACTTC
>TRBV6-2/TRBV6-3|.|TRBJ1-2|.
CASSTYGYTF
TGTGCCAGCAGTACTTATGGCTACACCTTC
>TRBV10-2|.|TRBJ1-5|many
CASTQGSNQPQHF
TGCGCCAGCACCCAGGGGAGTAATCAGCCCCAGCATTTT
>TRBV11-2|TRBD2|TRBJ2-1|once
CASRRLAGSDEQFF
TGTGCCAGCAGACGACTAGCGGGAAGCGATGAGCAGTTCTTC
>TRBV5-4|.|TRBJ1-2|many
CASSLLSRGYGYTF
TGTGCCAGCAGCTTGCTGAGCAGGGGATATGGCTACACCTTC
>TRBV27|TRBD1|TRBJ1-2|.
CASSFIQTGAFPYGYTF
TGTGCCAGCAGTTTTATCCAGACAGGGGCATTCCCCTATGGCTACACCTTC
>TRBV28|.|TRBJ1-1|many
CASILRVGNTEAFF
TGTGCCAGCATCCTAAGGGTGGGGAACACTGAAGCTTTCTTT
>TRBV5-1|TRBD1|TRBJ2-5|.
CASSRGTGGQETQYF
TGCGCCAGCAGCCGAGGTACAGGGGGCCAAGAGACCCAGTACTTC
>TRBV18|.|TRBJ2-5|medium-sized
CASSPQEETQYF
TGTGCCAGCTCACCACAGGAAGAGACCCAGTACTTC
>TRBV5-1|.|TRBJ2-1|many
CASSAGTGSYNEQFF
TGCGCCAGCAGCGCCGGGACCGGCTCCTACAATGAGCAGTTCTTC
>TRBV3-1|.|TRBJ2-3|.
CASSQDLGDIDTQYF
TGTGCCAGCAGCCAAGACTTAGGTGACATAGATACGCAGTATTTT
>TRBV7-8|TRBD2|TRBJ2-5|many
CASSSGLAETQYF
TGTGCCAGCAGCTCGGGACTAGCGGAGACCCAGTACTTC
>TRBV12-3/TRBV12-4|TRBD1|TRBJ2-7|.
CASSEDRPYEQYF
TGTGCCAGCAGTGAGGACAGGCCCTACGAGCAGTACTTC
>TRBV12-5|.|TRBJ1-2|.
CASGKTENYGYTF
TGTGCTAGTGGTAAGACGGAGAACTATGGCTACACCTTC
>TRBV19|.|TRBJ1-1|many
CASTGLRVEAFF
TGTGCCAGTACCGGTCTCCGGGTCGAAGCTTTCTTT
>TRBV7-9|TRBD2|TRBJ2-7|few
CASSLVGTSGYEQYF
TGTGCCAGCAGCTTAGTCGGGACTAGCGGCTACGAGCAGTACTTC
>TRBV7-2|TRBD2|TRBJ2-7|many
CASSSGLGTYEQYF
TGTGCCAGCAGCTCGGGACTAGGAACATACGAGCAGTACTTC
>TRBV18|TRBD1|TRBJ2-7|.
CASSPLQGDEQYF
TGTGCCAGCTCACCACTACAGGGGGACGAGCAGTACTTC
>TRBV11-2|TRBD2|TRBJ2-7|.
CASSLGDSGSSYEQYF
TGTGCCAGCAGCTTAGGTGATAGCGGGAGCTCCTACGAGCAGTACTTC
>TRBV7-6|TRBD2|TRBJ2-2|many
CASSLELAGVLGELFF
TGTGCCAGCAGCTTAGAACTAGCGGGAGTCTTAGGGGAGCTGTTTTTT
>TRBV7-8|TRBD1|TRBJ1-4|many
CASSLGGGGEKLFF
TGTGCCAGCAGCTTAGGAGGGGGCGGTGAAAAACTGTTTTTT
>TRBV19|.|TRBJ1-2|.
CASSDRQGTSVVGRYTF
TGTGCCAGTAGCGACCGCCAGGGGACAAGTGTTGTAGGGCGCTACACCTTC
>TRBV6-5|.|TRBJ1-6|medium-sized
CASSYTRRRAGLRSPLHF
TGTGCCAGCAGTTACACGCGTCGGAGAGCTGGTCTGAGATCACCCCTCCACTTT